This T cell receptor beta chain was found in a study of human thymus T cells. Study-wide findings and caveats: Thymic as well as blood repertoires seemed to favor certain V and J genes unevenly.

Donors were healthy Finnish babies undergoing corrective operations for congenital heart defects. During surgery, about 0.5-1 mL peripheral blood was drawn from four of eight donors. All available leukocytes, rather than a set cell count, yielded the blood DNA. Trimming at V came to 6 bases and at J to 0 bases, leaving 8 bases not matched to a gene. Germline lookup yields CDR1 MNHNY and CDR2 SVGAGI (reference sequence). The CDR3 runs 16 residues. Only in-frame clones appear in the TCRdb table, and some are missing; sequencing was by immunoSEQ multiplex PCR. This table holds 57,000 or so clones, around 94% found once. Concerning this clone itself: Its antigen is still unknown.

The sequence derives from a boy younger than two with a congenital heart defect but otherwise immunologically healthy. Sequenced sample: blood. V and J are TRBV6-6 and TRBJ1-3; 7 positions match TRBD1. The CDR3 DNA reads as TGTGCCAGCAGAAGACAGGGAACGGGCTCTGGAAACACCATATATTTT. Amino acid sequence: CASRRQGTGSGNTIYF.